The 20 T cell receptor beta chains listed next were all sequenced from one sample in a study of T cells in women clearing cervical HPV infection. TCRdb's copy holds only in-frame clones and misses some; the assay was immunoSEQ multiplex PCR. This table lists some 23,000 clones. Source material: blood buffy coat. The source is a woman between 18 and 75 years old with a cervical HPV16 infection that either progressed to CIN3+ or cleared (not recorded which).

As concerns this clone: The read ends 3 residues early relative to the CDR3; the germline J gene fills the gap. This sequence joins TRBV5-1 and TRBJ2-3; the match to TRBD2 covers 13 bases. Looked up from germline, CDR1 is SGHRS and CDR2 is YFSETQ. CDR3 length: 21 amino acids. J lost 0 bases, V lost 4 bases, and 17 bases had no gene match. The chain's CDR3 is CASSRGLLAGGDLFSTDTQYF. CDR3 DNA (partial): TGCGCCAGCAGCCGCGGGCTACTAGCGGGGGGGGACCTATTTAGCACAGATACG.

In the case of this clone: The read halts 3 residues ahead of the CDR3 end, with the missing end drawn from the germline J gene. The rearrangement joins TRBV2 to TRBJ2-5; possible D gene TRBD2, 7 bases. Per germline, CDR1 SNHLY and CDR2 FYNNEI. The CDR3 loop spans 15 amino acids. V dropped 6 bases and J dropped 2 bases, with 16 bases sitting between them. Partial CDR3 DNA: TGTGCCAGCAGGATAGGGGGGGGAAAGCAAGAGACC. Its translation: CASRIGGGKQET. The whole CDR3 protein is CASRIGGGKQETQYF. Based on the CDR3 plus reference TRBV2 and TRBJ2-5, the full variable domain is EPEVTQTPSHQVTQMGQEVILRCVPISNHLYFYWYRQILGQKVEFLVSFYNNEISEKSEIFDDQFSVERPDGSNFTLKIRSTKLEDSAMYFCASRIGGGKQETQYFGPGTRLLVL.

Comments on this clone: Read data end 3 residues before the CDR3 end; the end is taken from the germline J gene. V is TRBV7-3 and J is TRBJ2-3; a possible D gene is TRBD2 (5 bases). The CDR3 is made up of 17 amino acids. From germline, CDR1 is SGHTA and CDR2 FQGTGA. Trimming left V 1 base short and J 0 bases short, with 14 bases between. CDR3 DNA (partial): TGTGCCAGCAGCTTAAAAGGTGGACGGGGTAGCACAGATACG. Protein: CASSLKGGRGSTDT. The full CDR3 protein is CASSLKGGRGSTDTQYF.

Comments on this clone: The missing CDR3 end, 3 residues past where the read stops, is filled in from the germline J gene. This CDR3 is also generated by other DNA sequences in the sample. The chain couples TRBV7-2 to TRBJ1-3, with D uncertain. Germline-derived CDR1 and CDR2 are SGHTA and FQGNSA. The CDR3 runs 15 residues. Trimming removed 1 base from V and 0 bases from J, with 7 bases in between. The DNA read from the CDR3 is TGTGCCAGCAGCTTAGTAGGCGGCTCTGGAAACACC. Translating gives CASSLVGGSGNT. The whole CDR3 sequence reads CASSLVGGSGNTIYF.

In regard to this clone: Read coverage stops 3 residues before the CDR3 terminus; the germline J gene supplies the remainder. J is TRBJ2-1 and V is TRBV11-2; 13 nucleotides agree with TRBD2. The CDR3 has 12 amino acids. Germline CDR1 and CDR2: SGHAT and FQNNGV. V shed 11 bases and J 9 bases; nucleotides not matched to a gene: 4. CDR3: CASGTSGIEQFF. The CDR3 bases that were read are TGTGCCTCCGGGACTAGCGGGATTGAG.

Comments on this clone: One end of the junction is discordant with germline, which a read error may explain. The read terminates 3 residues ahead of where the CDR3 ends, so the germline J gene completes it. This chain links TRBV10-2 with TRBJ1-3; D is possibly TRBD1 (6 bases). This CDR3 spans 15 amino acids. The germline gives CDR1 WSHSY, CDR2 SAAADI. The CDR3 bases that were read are TGCGCCAGCAGTTACTCGACAGGCTCTGGAAACACG. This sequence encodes CASSYSTGSGNT. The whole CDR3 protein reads CASSYSTGSGNTIYF.

The CDR3 is CASSPGTGEGETAFF. CDR3 DNA (partial): TGTGCCAGCAGCCCAGGGACAGGGGAAGGGGAGACC. The V and J genes are TRBV7-9 and TRBJ1-1; TRBD1 matches 10 bases. The read gets to within 3 residues of the CDR3 end, and the germline J gene fills in the rest. The CDR3 extends over 15 amino acids. CDR1 SEHNR and CDR2 FQNEAQ come from the germline V gene (reference sequence).

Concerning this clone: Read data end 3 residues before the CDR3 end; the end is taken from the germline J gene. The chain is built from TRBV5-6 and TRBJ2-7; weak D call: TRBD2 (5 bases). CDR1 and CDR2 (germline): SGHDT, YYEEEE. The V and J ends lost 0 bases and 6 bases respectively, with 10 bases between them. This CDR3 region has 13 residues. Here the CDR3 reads CASSLGLPSEQYF. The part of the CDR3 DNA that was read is TGTGCCAGCAGCTTGGGACTACCCTCCGAG.

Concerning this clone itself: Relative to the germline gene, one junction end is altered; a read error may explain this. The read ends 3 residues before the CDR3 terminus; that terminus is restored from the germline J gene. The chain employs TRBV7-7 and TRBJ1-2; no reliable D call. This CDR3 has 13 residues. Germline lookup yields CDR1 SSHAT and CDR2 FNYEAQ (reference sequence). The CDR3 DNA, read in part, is TGTGCTAGCAGCCCGGGTCCGGATGCCGAC. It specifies CASSPGPDAD. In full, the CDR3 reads CASSPGPDADYTF.

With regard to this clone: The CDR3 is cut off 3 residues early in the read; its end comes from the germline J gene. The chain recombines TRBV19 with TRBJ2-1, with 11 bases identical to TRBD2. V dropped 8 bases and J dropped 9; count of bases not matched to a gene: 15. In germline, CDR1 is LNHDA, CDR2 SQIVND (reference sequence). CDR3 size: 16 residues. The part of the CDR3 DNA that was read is TGTGCCAGTTTCCCTCTAGGCACTAGCGGGAGTGGTGAG. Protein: CASFPLGTSGSGE. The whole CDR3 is CASFPLGTSGSGEQFF.

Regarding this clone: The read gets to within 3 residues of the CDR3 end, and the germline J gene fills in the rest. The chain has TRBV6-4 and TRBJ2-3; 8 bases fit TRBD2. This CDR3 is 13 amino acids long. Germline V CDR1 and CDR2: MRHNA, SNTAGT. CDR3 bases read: TGTGCCAGCAGTCGACTAGCGCAAGAGACG. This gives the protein CASSRLAQET. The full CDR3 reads CASSRLAQETQYF.

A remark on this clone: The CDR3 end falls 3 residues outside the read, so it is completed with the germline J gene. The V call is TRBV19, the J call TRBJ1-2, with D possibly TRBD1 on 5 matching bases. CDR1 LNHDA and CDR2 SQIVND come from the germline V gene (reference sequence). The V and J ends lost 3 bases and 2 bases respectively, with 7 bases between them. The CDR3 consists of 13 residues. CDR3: CASSISGNYGYTF. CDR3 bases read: TGTGCCAGTAGTATTTCAGGGAACTATGGC.

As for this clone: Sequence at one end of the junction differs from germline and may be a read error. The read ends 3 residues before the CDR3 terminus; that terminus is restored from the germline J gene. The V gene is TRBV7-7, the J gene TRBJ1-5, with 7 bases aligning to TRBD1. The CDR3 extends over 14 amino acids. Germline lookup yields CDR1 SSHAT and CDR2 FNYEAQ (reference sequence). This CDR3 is CASSRQGWNQPQHF. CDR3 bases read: TGTGCTAGCAGTCGACAGGGATGGAATCAGCCC.

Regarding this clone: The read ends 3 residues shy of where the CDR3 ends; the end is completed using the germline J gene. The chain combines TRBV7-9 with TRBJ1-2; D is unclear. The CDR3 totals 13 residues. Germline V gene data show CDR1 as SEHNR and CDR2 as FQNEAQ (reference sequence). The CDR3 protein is CASSFPSTDTYTF. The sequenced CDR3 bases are TGTGCCAGCAGCTTTCCCAGCACAGATACC.

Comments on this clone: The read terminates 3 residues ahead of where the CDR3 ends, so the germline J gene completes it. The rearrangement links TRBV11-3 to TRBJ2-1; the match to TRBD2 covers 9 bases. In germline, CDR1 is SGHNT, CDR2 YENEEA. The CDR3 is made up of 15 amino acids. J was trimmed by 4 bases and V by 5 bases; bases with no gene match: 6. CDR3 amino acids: CASSPQAGGYNEQFF. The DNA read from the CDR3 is TGTGCCAGCAGCCCCCAAGCGGGGGGTTACAATGAG. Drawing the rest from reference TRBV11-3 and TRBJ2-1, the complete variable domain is EAGVVQSPRYKIIEKKQPVAFWCNPISGHNTLYWYLQNLGQGPELLIRYENEEAVDDSQLPKDRFSAERLKGVDSTLKIQPAELGDSAVYLCASSPQAGGYNEQFFGPGTRLTVL.

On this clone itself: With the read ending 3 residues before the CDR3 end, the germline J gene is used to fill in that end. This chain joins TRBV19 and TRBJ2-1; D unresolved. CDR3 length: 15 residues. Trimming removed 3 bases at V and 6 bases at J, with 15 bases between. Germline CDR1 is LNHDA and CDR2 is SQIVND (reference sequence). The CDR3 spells CASSIDTRWVNEQFF. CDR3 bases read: TGTGCCAGTAGTATCGACACCCGGTGGGTCAATGAG.

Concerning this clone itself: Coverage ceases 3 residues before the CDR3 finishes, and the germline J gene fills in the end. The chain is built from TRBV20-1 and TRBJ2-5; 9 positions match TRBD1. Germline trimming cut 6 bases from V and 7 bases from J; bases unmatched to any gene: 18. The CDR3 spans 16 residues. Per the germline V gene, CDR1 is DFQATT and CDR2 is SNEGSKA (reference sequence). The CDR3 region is CSAPGGTGGEFGTQYF. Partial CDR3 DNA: TGCAGTGCACCCGGGGGAACAGGGGGCGAGTTTGGGACC.

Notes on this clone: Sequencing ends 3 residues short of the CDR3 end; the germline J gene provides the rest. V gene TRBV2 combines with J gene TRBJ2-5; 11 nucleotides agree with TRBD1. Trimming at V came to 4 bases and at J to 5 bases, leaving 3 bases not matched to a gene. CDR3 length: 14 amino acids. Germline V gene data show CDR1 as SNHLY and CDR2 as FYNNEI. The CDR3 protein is CASSGTGGAETQYF. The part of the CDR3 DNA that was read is TGTGCCAGCAGTGGGACAGGGGGCGCGGAGACC.

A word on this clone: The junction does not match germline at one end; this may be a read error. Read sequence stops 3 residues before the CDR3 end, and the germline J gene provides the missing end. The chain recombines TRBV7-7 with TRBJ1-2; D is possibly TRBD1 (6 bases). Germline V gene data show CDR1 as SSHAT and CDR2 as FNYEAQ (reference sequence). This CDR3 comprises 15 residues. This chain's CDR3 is CASSLAPGRTDTYTF. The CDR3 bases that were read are TGTGCTAGCAGCTTAGCCCCGGGACGGACAGATACC.

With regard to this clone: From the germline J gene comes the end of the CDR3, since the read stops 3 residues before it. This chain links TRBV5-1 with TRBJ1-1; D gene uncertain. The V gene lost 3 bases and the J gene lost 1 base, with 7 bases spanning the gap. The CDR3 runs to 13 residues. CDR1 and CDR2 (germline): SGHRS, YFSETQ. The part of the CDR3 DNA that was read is TGCGCCAGCAGCTCCTATCAGAACACTGAA. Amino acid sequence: CASSSYQNTE. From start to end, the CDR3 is CASSSYQNTEAFF.